Below, 30 T cell receptor beta chains from the same sample are listed, as sequenced in a study of blood T cell repertoires in COVID-19. Profiling relied on immunoSEQ multiplex PCR, and the TCRdb table lists in-frame clones only, not all of them. The repertoire holds roughly 250,000 clones, with more than 75% as singletons. The specimen sequenced was PBMCs or T cells enriched from blood (not recorded which). These receptor sequences come from a woman aged 50 to 60 who had recovered from COVID-19.

The V gene is TRBV24-1, the J gene TRBJ1-2; 9 bases are a match to TRBD1. This CDR3 contains 14 residues. CDR1 is KGHDR, CDR2 SFDVKD, per germline. Losses at the gene ends were 4 bases for V and 6 bases for J; bases not matched to a gene: 5. CDR3 region: CATSESQGAHGYTF. CDR3 nucleotides: TGTGCCACCAGTGAGTCACAGGGGGCCCATGGCTACACCTTC.

This rearrangement joins TRBV10-2 to TRBJ1-1; TRBD1 agrees at 7 bases. The CDR3 totals 14 residues. CDR1 is WSHSY, CDR2 SAAADI, per germline. V lost 9 bases, J lost 4 bases, and 11 bases stayed unmatched. Here the CDR3 reads CASQATTGITEAFF. CDR3 coding DNA: TGCGCCAGTCAAGCTACGACAGGGATCACTGAAGCTTTCTTT.

The chain recombines TRBV30 with TRBJ2-3; D is uncertain. Trimming pared 5 bases from V and 4 bases from J, leaving 16 bases between. The germline V gene has CDR1 GTSNPN and CDR2 SVGIG (reference sequence). The CDR3 totals 14 residues. In nucleotides, the CDR3 is TGTGCCTGGGCAGTTCAGGTCATTGCAGATACGCAGTATTTT. Protein product: CAWAVQVIADTQYF.

The chain employs TRBV6-5 and TRBJ1-5; unclear D gene. CDR1 MNHEY and CDR2 SVGAGI come from the germline V gene. V was shortened by 8 bases and J by 7 bases, with 6 bases between the two germline ends. CDR3 length: 10 residues. The CDR3 DNA sequence: TGTGCCAGCGGTCGGCAGCCCCAGCATTTT. Translating gives CASGRQPQHF.

J is TRBJ2-7 and V is TRBV5-4, with D unresolved. Deletions cut 3 bases from V and 2 bases from J, with 9 bases between. The CDR3 spans 13 residues. Germline V lookup: CDR1 SGHNT, CDR2 YYREEE (reference sequence). Here the CDR3 reads CASSSIGAYEQYF. The CDR3 coding sequence is TGTGCCAGCAGCTCGATTGGAGCCTACGAGCAGTACTTC.

This chain joins TRBV14 and TRBJ1-2, with D uncertain. Germline CDR1 is SGHDN and CDR2 is FVKESK. The CDR3 is 13 amino acids. V was cut by 2 bases and J by 0 bases, with 4 bases left in between. The CDR3 is CASSQFTNYGYTF. CDR3 nucleotide sequence: TGTGCCAGCAGCCAATTCACTAACTATGGCTACACCTTC.

The V and J genes are TRBV18 and TRBJ1-1; D is ambiguous. Germline loops: CDR1 KGHSH, CDR2 LQKENI. The V end lost 3 bases, the J end lost 0 bases, and 11 bases lay between the germline ends. The CDR3 totals 15 residues. The CDR3 DNA reads TGTGCCAGCTCACCGACGCGGCAGTTGAACACTGAAGCTTTCTTT. Its protein product is CASSPTRQLNTEAFF.

This clone is labeled as medium-sized. The V and J genes are TRBV30 and TRBJ2-2; tentatively, D is TRBD2 (6 bases). Trimming cost V 1 base and J 3 bases, with 9 bases left between them. The CDR3 sequence is 14 residues long. The germline V gene has CDR1 GTSNPN and CDR2 SVGIG (reference sequence). CDR3 protein: CAWSAGVHTGELFF. The CDR3 DNA reads TGTGCCTGGAGTGCGGGAGTGCACACCGGGGAGCTGTTTTTT.

V usage is TRBV4-3 and J usage is TRBJ2-1, with D maybe TRBD2 (6 bases). Trimming pared 4 bases from V and 3 bases from J, leaving 19 bases between. Germline assignment: CDR1 LGHNA and CDR2 YSLEER. This CDR3 is 17 amino acids long. The CDR3 nucleotides are TGCGCCAGCAGCCGCCACTCAGCGGGCGACGGCTACAATGAGCAGTTCTTC. Translating gives CASSRHSAGDGYNEQFF.

This clone was seen at least ten times. The CDR3 reads CASSPGTSGRAGNEQFF. In nucleotides, the CDR3 is TGTGCCAGCAGCCCAGGGACTAGCGGGAGGGCCGGAAATGAGCAGTTCTTC. This chain connects TRBV11-3 to TRBJ2-1; the match to TRBD2 covers 16 bases. V was pared by 5 bases and J by 7 bases, with 8 bases of the junction left unmatched. Germline loops: CDR1 SGHNT, CDR2 YENEEA. The CDR3 consists of 17 residues.

The chain carries TRBV2 and TRBJ1-5; D perhaps matches TRBD1 (5 bases). CDR1 is SNHLY and CDR2 is FYNNEI in the germline V gene. V dropped 6 bases and J dropped 1 base, with 13 bases sitting between them. The CDR3 is 15 residues long. CDR3 residues: CASRWTQGSNQPQHF. CDR3 bases: TGTGCCAGCAGATGGACCCAGGGAAGCAATCAGCCCCAGCATTTT.

The chain couples TRBV18 to TRBJ1-2; 9 nucleotides align to TRBD1. Germline V gene data show CDR1 as KGHSH and CDR2 as LQKENI. J was trimmed by 7 bases and V by 3 bases; bases with no gene match: 9. CDR3 length equals 15 residues. Here the CDR3 reads CASSPTETGGSGYTF. In DNA form, the CDR3 reads TGTGCCAGCTCACCGACGGAGACAGGGGGTAGTGGCTACACCTTC.

The V gene is TRBV7-8, the J gene TRBJ2-1, with 9 nucleotides matching TRBD2. The V segment lost 5 bases and the J segment 6 bases; nucleotides outside the gene matches: 11. CDR1 is SGHVS, CDR2 FQNEAQ, per germline. The CDR3 length is 16 residues. CDR3 sequence (DNA): TGTGCCAGCAGCGTCTCACTGGCGGGGGGGTTCAATGAGCAGTTCTTC. It specifies CASSVSLAGGFNEQFF.

The V call is TRBV28, the J call TRBJ1-1, with 7 bases fitting TRBD1. The CDR3 extends over 14 amino acids. CDR1 is MDHEN, CDR2 SYDVKM, per germline. Losses at the gene ends were 5 bases for V and 2 bases for J; bases not matched to a gene: 5. CDR3 coding DNA: TGTGCCAGCAGTCCCCCAGGGGGAAACACTGAAGCTTTCTTT. It is translated as CASSPPGGNTEAFF.

A single count supports this clone. This sequence joins TRBV10-3 and TRBJ2-5; 11 nucleotides agree with TRBD1. The CDR3 length is 15 residues. Trimming took 4 bases from V and 4 from J; bases not matched to a gene: 5. Germline V gene lookup returns CDR1 ENHRY and CDR2 SYGVKD. The chain's CDR3 is CAISAGQGAGETQYF. The CDR3 DNA is TGTGCCATCAGTGCCGGACAGGGGGCAGGAGAGACCCAGTACTTC.

The chain has TRBV19 and TRBJ1-2; possibly TRBD1 for D (6 bases). With 4 bases removed from V and 3 bases from J, the gap between germline ends came to 9 bases. Germline assignment: CDR1 LNHDA and CDR2 SQIVND (reference sequence). This CDR3 is built from 13 residues. The DNA for the CDR3 is TGTGCCAGTAGTAGGGGGGGCTACTATGGCTACACCTTC. This translates into CASSRGGYYGYTF.

V usage is TRBV10-2 and J usage is TRBJ1-5, with unresolved D. There are 15 residues in the CDR3. Trimming shortened V by 6 bases and J by 1 base, and 13 bases separated the two germline ends. Germline-derived CDR1 and CDR2 are WSHSY and SAAADI. The chain's CDR3 is CASSKGRGSNQPQHF. CDR3 nucleotide sequence: TGCGCCAGCAGCAAGGGCCGAGGGAGCAATCAGCCCCAGCATTTT.

The chain combines TRBV5-1 with TRBJ2-2; D perhaps matches TRBD2 (6 bases). Trimming pared 2 bases from V and 1 base from J, leaving 9 bases between. The CDR3 sequence is 15 residues long. CDR1 SGHRS and CDR2 YFSETQ come from the germline V gene. Here the CDR3 reads CASSFGGKNTGELFF. CDR3 bases: TGCGCCAGCAGCTTCGGCGGGAAGAACACCGGGGAGCTGTTTTTT.

This sequence joins TRBV7-8 and TRBJ1-1; tentatively, D is TRBD1 (6 bases). The CDR3 spans 14 residues. Germline V gives CDR1 SGHVS, CDR2 FQNEAQ. The V gene lost 5 bases and the J gene lost 1 base, with 11 bases spanning the gap. Here the CDR3 DNA reads TGTGCCAGCAGCATCGGACAGCGGAACACTGAAGCTTTCTTT. Protein: CASSIGQRNTEAFF.

The chain has TRBV7-8 and TRBJ1-2, with 8 nucleotides matching TRBD1. Germline V CDR1 and CDR2: SGHVS, FQNEAQ. J lost 6 bases, V lost 5 bases, and 8 bases had no gene match. The CDR3 has 14 amino acids. CDR3 amino acids: CASSLDRGEDGYTF. The CDR3 nucleotides are TGTGCCAGCAGCCTTGACAGGGGCGAAGATGGCTACACCTTC.

This rearrangement joins TRBV11-2 to TRBJ1-1; 7 nucleotides agree with TRBD1. This CDR3 has 15 residues. The J segment lost 3 bases and the V segment lost 9 bases, leaving 13 bases of the junction unmatched. Germline assignment: CDR1 SGHAT and CDR2 FQNNGV. The CDR3 coding sequence is TGTGCCAGTAGGTGGGGCAGGGGGAAGGACACTGAAGCTTTCTTT. Its protein product is CASRWGRGKDTEAFF.

The chain couples TRBV5-5 to TRBJ1-4, with TRBD1 matching 10 bases. The V and J ends lost 2 bases and 2 bases, in that order; junction bases with no gene match: 3. Germline-derived CDR1 and CDR2 are SGHKS and YYEKEE (reference sequence). CDR3 length equals 16 residues. CDR3 loop: CASSFGTGVTNEKLFF. The CDR3 region has the DNA TGTGCCAGCAGCTTCGGGACAGGGGTTACTAATGAAAAACTGTTTTTT.

This clone came up once. The DNA of the CDR3 is TGTGCCAGCAGCTTACTTTGGACAGGGAGCACAGATACGCAGTATTTT. It specifies CASSLLWTGSTDTQYF. The chain employs TRBV7-9 and TRBJ2-3; 8 nucleotides agree with TRBD1. Trimming cost V 2 bases and J 0 bases; bases outside gene matches: 4. The germline V gene encodes CDR1 SEHNR and CDR2 FQNEAQ (reference sequence). The CDR3 sequence is 16 residues long.

The sample holds a few counts of this clone. The DNA for the CDR3 is TGTGCCAGCAGCCAAGCAGCGGGAGATTACAATGAGCAGTTCTTC. This gives the protein CASSQAAGDYNEQFF. This rearrangement joins TRBV4-2 to TRBJ2-1, with 8 bases matching TRBD2. This CDR3 contains 15 residues. From germline, CDR1 is LGHNA and CDR2 YNFKEQ. Trimming took 1 base from V and 4 from J; bases not matched to a gene: 3.

This clone appeared once. Other DNA sequences from this sample encode an identical CDR3 as well. V gene TRBV4-1 combines with J gene TRBJ1-3; D remains unclear. With 0 bases removed from V and 4 bases from J, the gap between germline ends came to 7 bases. CDR3 length: 14 residues. Germline-derived CDR1 and CDR2 are MGHRA and YSYEKL. The CDR3, as DNA: TGCGCCAGCAGCCAAGATGGGCAGGGAAACACCATATATTTT. Protein sequence: CASSQDGQGNTIYF.

The genes are TRBV12-3 or TRBV12-4 and TRBJ1-1; D gene ambiguous. Trimming cost V 6 bases and J 0 bases, with 8 bases left between them. This CDR3 is built from 13 residues. The CDR3 protein is CASSRLMNTEAFF. As DNA, the CDR3 is TGTGCCAGCAGCCGACTCATGAACACTGAAGCTTTCTTT.

CDR3 region: CASSPRGLGGQNYGYTF. The CDR3 nucleotides read TGTGCCAGCAGCCCGCGGGGCCTCGGGGGACAGAACTATGGCTACACCTTC. This sequence joins TRBV7-8 and TRBJ1-2, with 7 bases identical to TRBD1. The junction had 14 bases not matched to a gene; V was cut back by 5 bases and J by 2 bases. The CDR3 has 17 residues. Germline V gene data show CDR1 as SGHVS and CDR2 as FQNEAQ.

V usage is TRBV18 and J usage is TRBJ1-1; 7 positions match TRBD1. CDR1 and CDR2 from the germline V gene are KGHSH and LQKENI. V was clipped by 2 bases and J by 5 bases; unmatched bases: 5. The CDR3 consists of 14 residues. The CDR3 sequence is CASSPNTGETEAFF. DNA for the CDR3: TGTGCCAGCTCACCAAATACAGGGGAGACTGAAGCTTTCTTT.

The chain couples TRBV6-2 or TRBV6-3 to TRBJ2-1; 10 nucleotides align to TRBD2. CDR1 and CDR2 from the germline V gene are MNHEY and SVGEGT. This CDR3 is built from 15 residues. V lost 5 bases and J lost 6; bases outside the gene matches: 7. CDR3 protein: CASSPVAGGINEQFF. The CDR3 nucleotides read TGTGCCAGCAGTCCCGTAGCGGGAGGTATCAATGAGCAGTTCTTC.

V is TRBV6-2 or TRBV6-3 and J is TRBJ1-5, with a tentative D call TRBD1 (6 bases). Trimming shortened V by 6 bases and J by 8 bases, and 14 bases separated the two germline ends. Germline loops: CDR1 MNHEY, CDR2 SVGEGT. CDR3 length equals 13 residues. CDR3 nucleotides: TGTGCCAGCAGCTTTGACAGGTCCAAGCCCCAGCATTTT. This codes for CASSFDRSKPQHF.